This T cell receptor beta chain was captured by sequencing in a study of T cell responses to AZD1222 COVID-19 vaccine. Pooled in the analysis were second doses at about 4 or about 12 weeks. The V and J ends lost 7 bases and 1 base respectively, with 18 bases between them. CDR3 length equals 16 residues. The V gene's germline CDR1 is LGHNT and CDR2 FRNRAP. The method was immunoSEQ multiplex PCR; TCRdb's version includes in-frame clones alone and lacks a portion of them. Among roughly 120,000 clones, 70% to 90% were seen once, and the ten largest hold 6.5%. Study outcomes and limitations: Seropositive status at baseline applied to only five to seven AZD1222 recipients.

On this clone: Its specificity is not known.

This clonotype originated in an adult who received the AZD1222 COVID-19 vaccine. The gene calls are TRBV12-5 and TRBJ2-3; the D gene is possibly TRBD2 (6 bases). This specimen was peripheral blood, taken 28 days after the second AZD1222 dose. DNA of the CDR3: TGTGCTAGTGCCCCTGGGGGGAAATTGGGCACAGATACGCAGTATTTT. Its translation: CASAPGGKLGTDTQYF.